Below are 13 T cell receptor beta chains sequenced from a single sample in a study of blood T cell repertoires in COVID-19. The table came from immunoSEQ multiplex PCR; TCRdb's copy has only in-frame clones and leaves some out. The data show about 250,000 clones, with about four fifths seen just once and nearly 9% held by the top ten. Material: peripheral blood. These receptors originate from an elderly man with acute or convalescent COVID-19.

This chain connects TRBV13 to TRBJ1-5; D is possibly TRBD1 (5 bases). Trimming stripped 5 bases from V and 2 bases from J, with 13 bases between. Looked up from germline, CDR1 is PRHDT and CDR2 is FYEKMQ (reference sequence). This CDR3 is built from 15 residues. The CDR3 reads CASSRRGLGNQPQHF. CDR3 DNA: TGTGCCAGCAGCCGAAGGGGTTTGGGCAATCAGCCCCAGCATTTT.

This sequence joins TRBV4-2 and TRBJ1-5; D gene ambiguous. CDR1 LGHNA and CDR2 YNFKEQ come from the germline V gene. The CDR3 extends over 16 amino acids. Trimming removed 1 base at V and 4 bases at J, with 14 bases between. The CDR3 nucleotides read TGTGCCAGCAGCCAAGTAATGGGCAGCTTAAATCAGCCCCAGCATTTT. This translates into CASSQVMGSLNQPQHF.

This chain links TRBV6-1 with TRBJ2-7, with 8 bases matching TRBD1. The CDR3 loop spans 15 amino acids. CDR1 and CDR2 from the germline V gene are MNHNS and SASEGT. The V segment lost 6 bases and the J segment 0 bases; nucleotides outside the gene matches: 7. The CDR3 DNA follows: TGTGCCAGCAGAGCTCGGGGACAGGTCTCCTACGAGCAGTACTTC. Amino acid sequence: CASRARGQVSYEQYF.

The chain combines TRBV3-1 (or the pseudogene TRBV3-2) with TRBJ1-5; D gene uncertain. Trimming cost V 0 bases and J 4 bases, with 4 bases left between them. Germline V gene data show CDR1 as LGHDT and CDR2 as YNNKEL (reference sequence). This CDR3 contains 13 residues. The CDR3 loop reads CASSQDLNQPQHF. The CDR3 nucleotides read TGTGCCAGCAGCCAAGACCTTAATCAGCCCCAGCATTTT.

The chain's CDR3 is CASSVRGQGGNTIYF. CDR3 nucleotide sequence: TGTGCCAGCAGCGTAAGGGGGCAAGGGGGAAACACCATATATTTT. V is TRBV9 and J is TRBJ1-3, with 7 bases fitting TRBD1. With 1 base clipped from V and 4 bases from J, the junction kept 5 bases outside the gene matches. Looked up from germline, CDR1 is SGDLS and CDR2 is YYNGEE. CDR3 length: 15 residues.

This clone appeared a single time. The chain joins TRBV11-2 to TRBJ2-3; 7 bases map to TRBD1. Germline assignment: CDR1 SGHAT and CDR2 FQNNGV. The CDR3 contains 17 residues. Losses at the gene ends were 2 bases for V and 1 base for J; bases not matched to a gene: 9. The DNA of the CDR3 is TGTGCCAGCAGCTTAAGGAGAAATGACAGGGGCACAGATACGCAGTATTTT. Amino acid sequence: CASSLRRNDRGTDTQYF.

This clone came up a few times. V gene TRBV15 combines with J gene TRBJ1-5; D is uncertain. The V end was cut by 0 bases, the J end by 7 bases, with 10 bases between. CDR1 and CDR2 (germline): LNHNV, YYDKDF (reference sequence). This CDR3 is built from 14 residues. The CDR3 sequence: CATSRDKVGQPQHF. The CDR3 coding sequence is TGTGCCACCAGCAGAGATAAGGTCGGGCAGCCCCAGCATTTT.

This clone was detected only a few times. The V call is TRBV27, the J call TRBJ2-3; 11 bases are shared with TRBD2. The V gene end was trimmed by 6 bases and the J gene end by 7 bases; junction bases not matched to a gene: 9. The CDR3 runs to 15 residues. CDR1 is MNHEY, CDR2 SMNVEV, per germline (reference sequence). The CDR3 sequence: CASRALAGGFYTQYF. The CDR3 DNA reads TGTGCCAGCAGGGCCCTAGCGGGGGGATTTTATACGCAGTATTTT.

The chain recombines TRBV7-7 with TRBJ2-1; D is perhaps TRBD1 (6 bases). The length of the CDR3 is 14 residues. Between the trimmed V and J ends, which lost 0 bases and 10 bases, there was a span of 13 bases. Germline assignment: CDR1 SSHAT and CDR2 FNYEAQ (reference sequence). CDR3 loop: CASSLAGTPWEQFF. The CDR3 nucleotides read TGTGCCAGCAGCTTAGCTGGGACACCCTGGGAGCAGTTCTTC.

V usage is TRBV18 and J usage is TRBJ1-3; D might be TRBD1 (5 bases). Trimming cost V 0 bases and J 0 bases, with 9 bases left between them. The CDR3 consists of 16 residues. CDR1 is KGHSH, CDR2 LQKENI, per germline. CDR3 sequence (DNA): TGTGCCAGCTCACCACCGGCCAGGGCCTCTGGAAACACCATATATTTT. Amino acids: CASSPPARASGNTIYF. The complete variable domain, with remaining parts taken from reference TRBV18 and TRBJ1-3, reads NAGVMQNPRHLVRRRGQEARLRCSPMKGHSHVYWYRQLPEEGLKFMVYLQKENIIDESGMPKERFSAEFPKEGPSILRIQQVVRGDSAAYFCASSPPARASGNTIYFGEGSWLTVV.

The chain joins TRBV3-1 (or the pseudogene TRBV3-2) to TRBJ2-1; 8 bases match TRBD2. This CDR3 contains 16 residues. Germline loops: CDR1 LGHDT, CDR2 YNNKEL (reference sequence). J lost 2 bases, V lost 1 base, and 4 bases had no gene match. CDR3 DNA sequence: TGTGCCAGCAGCCAAGGATCGGGAGGGCCCTACAATGAGCAGTTCTTC. The encoded protein is CASSQGSGGPYNEQFF.

J is TRBJ2-1 and V is TRBV19, with TRBD1 identical over 7 bases. This CDR3 comprises 15 residues. V lost 4 bases and J lost 1; bases outside the gene matches: 4. Germline V gene data show CDR1 as LNHDA and CDR2 as SQIVND (reference sequence). The DNA of the CDR3 is TGTGCCAGTAGTACTCCAGGGGGTTCCTACAATGAGCAGTTCTTC. It is translated as CASSTPGGSYNEQFF.

The V and J genes are TRBV6-6 and TRBJ2-2, with D hard to call. With 5 bases removed from V and 1 base from J, the gap between germline ends came to 20 bases. The CDR3 has 18 amino acids. CDR1 MNHNY and CDR2 SVGAGI come from the germline V gene (reference sequence). In nucleotides, the CDR3 is TGTGCCAGCAGTCTAATTCCAGGCATCTACATGAACACCGGGGAGCTGTTTTTT. Its protein product is CASSLIPGIYMNTGELFF.